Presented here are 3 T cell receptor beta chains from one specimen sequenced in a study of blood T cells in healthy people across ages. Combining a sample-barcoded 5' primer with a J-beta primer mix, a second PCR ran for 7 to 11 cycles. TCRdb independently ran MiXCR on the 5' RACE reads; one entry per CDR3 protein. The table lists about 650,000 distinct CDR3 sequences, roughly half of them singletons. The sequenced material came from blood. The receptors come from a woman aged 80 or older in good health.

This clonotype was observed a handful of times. CDR3 amino acids: CASRGTSGVPSEQFF. Here the CDR3 DNA reads TGTGCCAGCAGGGGGACTAGCGGGGTCCCCAGCGAGCAGTTCTTC. The J gene is TRBJ2-1, the V gene TRBV7-2; the match to TRBD2 covers 13 bases. CDR1 and CDR2 (germline): SGHTA, FQGNSA. CDR3 length: 15 amino acids. V lost 6 bases, J lost 10 bases, and 9 bases stayed unmatched.

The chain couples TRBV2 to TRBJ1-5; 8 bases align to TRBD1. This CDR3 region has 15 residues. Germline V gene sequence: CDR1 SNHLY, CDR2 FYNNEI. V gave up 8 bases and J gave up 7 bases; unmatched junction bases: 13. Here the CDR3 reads CASSPDRAVGQPQHF. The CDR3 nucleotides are TGTGCCAGCTCCCCGGACAGGGCAGTTGGCCAGCCCCAGCATTTT. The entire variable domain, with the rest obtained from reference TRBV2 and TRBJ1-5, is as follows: EPEVTQTPSHQVTQMGQEVILRCVPISNHLYFYWYRQILGQKVEFLVSFYNNEISEKSEIFDDQFSVERPDGSNFTLKIRSTKLEDSAMYFCASSPDRAVGQPQHFGDGTRLSIL.

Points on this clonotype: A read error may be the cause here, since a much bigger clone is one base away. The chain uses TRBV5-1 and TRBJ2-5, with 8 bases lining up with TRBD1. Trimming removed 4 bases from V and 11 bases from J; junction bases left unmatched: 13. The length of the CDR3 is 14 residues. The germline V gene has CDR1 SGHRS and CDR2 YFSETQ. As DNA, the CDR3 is TGCGCCAGCAGCGTGGGACAGGTCCTCAATGAGCAGTACTTC. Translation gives CASSVGQVLNEQYF.